What follows are 23 T cell receptor beta chains derived from one specimen sequenced in a study of T cells after yellow fever vaccination. TCRdb re-derived calls from the 5' RACE reads in MiXCR, one entry per CDR3 protein. The table has roughly 110,000 distinct CDR3 sequences, roughly 8.9% seen once. This sample comprised CD8+ T cells sorted from PBMCs, obtained 45 days after the yellow fever booster vaccination. The receptor set was obtained from a man aged 25 to 45 who received the YFV17D yellow fever vaccine.

The sample holds a few counts of this clonotype. This chain links TRBV11-1 with TRBJ1-4; possibly TRBD1 for D (5 bases). The V gene's germline CDR1 is SGHAT and CDR2 FQDESV (reference sequence). The V and J ends lost 0 bases and 0 bases respectively, with 17 bases between them. CDR3 length: 19 residues. CDR3 sequence (DNA): TGTGCCAGCAGCTTAGCAGGGGACCCCTTCCCCGCAACTAATGAAAAACTGTTTTTT. This encodes CASSLAGDPFPATNEKLFF.

This clonotype has ten or more counts. The chain is built from TRBV7-9 and TRBJ1-1; D perhaps matches TRBD1 (5 bases). Germline assignment: CDR1 SEHNR and CDR2 FQNEAQ (reference sequence). V was pared by 7 bases and J by 4 bases, with 13 bases between. The CDR3 length is 13 residues. The CDR3 reads CASTPRGGTEAFF. For the CDR3, the DNA is TGTGCCAGCACCCCCCGGGGCGGCACTGAAGCTTTCTTT.

Here the CDR3 reads CASSSPGTGAQHFSGANVLTF. CDR3 bases: TGCGCCAGCAGCTCCCCCGGGACAGGGGCGCAACACTTCTCTGGGGCCAACGTCCTGACTTTC. V and J are TRBV5-1 and TRBJ2-6, with TRBD1 matching 10 bases. V was clipped by 3 bases and J by 0 bases; unmatched bases: 15. CDR1 is SGHRS and CDR2 is YFSETQ in the germline V gene. The CDR3 is made up of 21 amino acids.

The sample holds many counts of this clonotype. This chain uses TRBV20-1 with TRBJ2-7; 8 bases are shared with TRBD1. CDR1 is DFQATT and CDR2 is SNEGSKA in the germline V gene (reference sequence). This CDR3 comprises 15 residues. J was trimmed by 3 bases and V by 6 bases; bases with no gene match: 13. The CDR3 loop is CSALDPGTGDYEQYF. CDR3 nucleotides: TGCAGTGCCCTAGATCCGGGGACAGGAGACTACGAGCAGTACTTC.

The rearrangement joins TRBV6-5 to TRBJ2-3, with unresolved D. V lost 0 bases and J lost 5, with 9 bases in between. Germline CDR1 is MNHEY and CDR2 is SVGAGI. The CDR3 has 14 residues. Here the CDR3 reads CASSYSSRGDTQYF. The CDR3 nucleotides read TGTGCCAGCAGTTACTCGAGTCGCGGAGATACGCAGTATTTT.

This clonotype was detected only a few times. As DNA, the CDR3 is TGTGCCAGCAGTCCCTCCGGGATTAGCACAGATACGCAGTATTTT. It encodes CASSPSGISTDTQYF. The chain is built from TRBV7-6 and TRBJ2-3; the D gene is possibly TRBD2 (5 bases). CDR1 and CDR2 (germline): SGHVS, FNYEAQ. The V and J ends lost 6 bases and 0 bases respectively, with 13 bases between them. The CDR3 totals 15 residues.

This clonotype has ten or more counts. The V gene is TRBV6-2 or TRBV6-3, the J gene TRBJ2-7; perhaps D is TRBD1 or TRBD2 (5 bases each). This CDR3 has 13 residues. Trimming took 6 bases from V and 2 from J, leaving 11 bases between them. Germline lookup yields CDR1 MNHEY and CDR2 SVGEGT. CDR3 amino acids: CASRWDQAYEQYF. CDR3 coding DNA: TGTGCCAGCAGATGGGACCAAGCCTACGAGCAGTACTTC.

This clonotype was found a few times. The chain links TRBV12-3 or TRBV12-4 to TRBJ2-1; D uncertain. There are 12 residues in the CDR3. Trimming left V 3 bases short and J 7 bases short, with 7 bases between. This chain's CDR3 is CASSLSWNEQFF. In nucleotides, the CDR3 is TGTGCCAGCAGTTTGTCCTGGAATGAGCAGTTCTTC.

This clonotype was recorded at least ten times. The J gene is TRBJ2-7, the V gene TRBV6-2 or TRBV6-3; 14 nucleotides align to TRBD2. This CDR3 is 14 amino acids long. Looked up from germline, CDR1 is MNHEY and CDR2 is SVGEGT. V dropped 8 bases and J dropped 5; count of bases not matched to a gene: 5. This CDR3 is CASGTSGSYDEQYF. The CDR3 nucleotides read TGTGCCAGCGGGACTAGCGGGAGTTATGACGAGCAGTACTTC.

This rearrangement joins TRBV14 to TRBJ2-7; 8 bases are shared with TRBD1. The CDR3 loop spans 15 amino acids. The V segment lost 3 bases and the J segment 0 bases; nucleotides outside the gene matches: 4. Per the germline V gene, CDR1 is SGHDN and CDR2 is FVKESK. CDR3 protein: CASSQLQGASYEQYF. The CDR3 DNA is TGTGCCAGCAGCCAGTTGCAGGGGGCCTCCTACGAGCAGTACTTC.

This clonotype came up many times. The chain carries TRBV24-1 and TRBJ2-7; D perhaps matches TRBD2 (6 bases). V was pared by 9 bases and J by 3 bases, with 11 bases between. The CDR3 runs to 12 residues. Germline assignment: CDR1 KGHDR and CDR2 SFDVKD. DNA for the CDR3: TGTGCCACCGCGACTAGGGACTACGAGCAGTACTTC. Translation: CATATRDYEQYF.

This clonotype showed up many times. The chain is built from TRBV5-6 and TRBJ2-1; D may correspond to TRBD1 or TRBD2 (5 bases each). V was shortened by 4 bases and J by 7 bases, with 18 bases between the two germline ends. This CDR3 is built from 15 residues. The germline CDR1 and CDR2 sequences are SGHDT and YYEEEE. This CDR3 reads CASSHETGAGNEQFF. The CDR3 nucleotides are TGTGCCAGCAGCCATGAGACCGGGGCAGGGAATGAGCAGTTCTTC.

This clonotype was picked up a small number of times. The V call is TRBV13, the J call TRBJ2-5; TRBD2 agrees at 8 bases. In germline, CDR1 is PRHDT, CDR2 FYEKMQ (reference sequence). With V trimmed by 2 bases and J by 5 bases, 25 bases remained unmatched. The length of the CDR3 is 21 residues. DNA of the CDR3: TGTGCCAGCAGCTTAAACCCTTTTCGGGAGGGCCTCCGAGCCTCCAGGGAGACCCAGTACTTC. Its translation is CASSLNPFREGLRASRETQYF.

At least ten counts were recorded for this clonotype. The gene calls are TRBV7-6 and TRBJ2-2, with 12 bases that match TRBD2. Germline V gives CDR1 SGHVS, CDR2 FNYEAQ. V was clipped by 5 bases and J by 1 base; unmatched bases: 8. This CDR3 region has 18 residues. The CDR3 region has the DNA TGTGCCAGCAGCGATGGACTAGCGGGGACCCTGAACACCGGGGAGCTGTTTTTT. Residues: CASSDGLAGTLNTGELFF.

This clonotype appeared many times. The gene calls are TRBV28 and TRBJ2-7, with 7 bases fitting TRBD1. The CDR3 runs to 15 residues. After removal of 5 bases from V and 0 bases from J, the junction contained 7 bases not matched to a gene. Germline lookup yields CDR1 MDHEN and CDR2 SYDVKM. CDR3 sequence: CASSARGRGSYEQYF. CDR3 sequence (DNA): TGTGCCAGCAGTGCGAGGGGGCGCGGCTCCTACGAGCAGTACTTC.

Only a few counts were recorded for this clonotype. The chain is built from TRBV7-8 and TRBJ2-7, with D perhaps TRBD1 (6 bases). This CDR3 region has 17 residues. V lost 3 bases and J 4 bases, leaving 22 bases between the germline ends. In germline, CDR1 is SGHVS, CDR2 FQNEAQ. CDR3 loop: CASSLERGSAKGYEQYF. CDR3 DNA sequence: TGTGCCAGCAGCTTGGAGAGGGGGTCAGCCAAAGGGTACGAGCAGTACTTC.

This clonotype has ten or more counts. CDR3 coding DNA: TGTGCCAGCAGTTTAACGGGACTCGAGCAGTACTTC. Protein: CASSLTGLEQYF. The chain carries TRBV12-3 or TRBV12-4 and TRBJ2-7, with D perhaps matching TRBD2 (6 bases). Between the trimmed V and J ends, which lost 2 bases and 6 bases, there was a span of 8 bases. This CDR3 comprises 12 residues.

The chain employs TRBV7-9 and TRBJ2-3, with D tentatively TRBD2 (6 bases). CDR1 SEHNR and CDR2 FQNEAQ come from the germline V gene (reference sequence). CDR3 size: 16 residues. Trimming took off 4 bases at V and 1 base at J, with 15 bases between the two ends. CDR3 sequence reads: CASSSRAGQRTDTQYF. CDR3 in DNA: TGTGCCAGCAGCTCTAGGGCGGGGCAGCGCACAGATACGCAGTATTTT.

This clonotype was seen a handful of times. The chain employs TRBV7-8 and TRBJ1-5; 12 nucleotides match TRBD1. The CDR3 contains 17 residues. CDR1 and CDR2 from the germline V gene are SGHVS and FQNEAQ. Losses at the gene ends were 5 bases for V and 3 bases for J; bases not matched to a gene: 8. As DNA, the CDR3 is TGTGCCAGCAGCAAACTCGGGACAGGGGGCCTCAATCAGCCCCAGCATTTT. Its translation: CASSKLGTGGLNQPQHF.

The table lists this clonotype with many counts. The J gene is TRBJ2-1, the V gene TRBV5-1, with D perhaps TRBD1 or TRBD2 (5 bases each). The length of the CDR3 is 16 residues. CDR1 SGHRS and CDR2 YFSETQ come from the germline V gene. V gave up 1 base and J gave up 3 bases, with 14 bases separating them. This CDR3 is CASSLPPGTRYNEQFF. As DNA, the CDR3 is TGCGCCAGCAGCTTGCCGCCTGGGACGCGCTACAATGAGCAGTTCTTC.

This clonotype appeared many times. J is TRBJ2-7 and V is TRBV28; TRBD1 matches 9 bases. The length of the CDR3 is 18 residues. Germline CDR1 and CDR2: MDHEN and SYDVKM. The V gene end was trimmed by 6 bases and the J gene end by 0 bases; junction bases not matched to a gene: 15. The CDR3 is CASSPRDRAAAPSYEQYF. The CDR3 DNA sequence: TGTGCCAGCAGCCCCCGGGACAGGGCGGCGGCCCCCTCCTACGAGCAGTACTTC.

The genes are TRBV7-2 and TRBJ2-7; 12 bases are a match to TRBD2. This CDR3 is 15 amino acids long. The V gene end was trimmed by 5 bases and the J gene end by 4 bases; junction bases not matched to a gene: 6. Germline V gene data show CDR1 as SGHTA and CDR2 as FQGNSA. CDR3 protein: CASSTLGLAGYEQYF. CDR3 in DNA: TGTGCCAGCAGCACTCTCGGACTAGCGGGATACGAGCAGTACTTC. The full variable domain, rest sourced from reference TRBV7-2 and TRBJ2-7, is GAGVSQSPSNKVTEKGKDVELRCDPISGHTALYWYRQSLGQGLEFLIYFQGNSAPDKSGLPSDRFSAERTGGSVSTLTIQRTQQEDSAVYLCASSTLGLAGYEQYFGPGTRLTVT.

The rearrangement links TRBV27 to TRBJ2-7; TRBD2 matches at 8 bases. CDR3 length: 14 amino acids. The V gene's germline CDR1 is MNHEY and CDR2 SMNVEV (reference sequence). V dropped 5 bases and J dropped 4; count of bases not matched to a gene: 7. Here the CDR3 DNA reads TGTGCCAGCAGTGAGGGACTAGGTAGTTACGAGCAGTACTTC. Amino acid sequence: CASSEGLGSYEQYF.